This T cell receptor (beta chain) was found in a study of control samples from healthy donors and cancer patients. Assay: immunoSEQ multiplex PCR; the TCRdb copy retains only in-frame clones and omits some. This table has approximately 150,000 clones, about 90% appearing once. V trimming: 3 bases; J trimming: 3 bases; junction bases outside the gene matches: 5. CDR3 length: 15 amino acids. Germline loops: CDR1 LNHDA, CDR2 SQIVND (reference sequence). This clone was picked up one time. The rearrangement joins TRBV19 to TRBJ2-3, with 8 positions matching TRBD2. Sequencing was done on a sample of PBMCs. The origin of this receptor is a man aged 50-59 years with head and neck cancer. Here the CDR3 reads CASSMVAGHTDTQYF. As DNA, the CDR3 is TGTGCCAGTAGTATGGTAGCGGGACATACAGATACGCAGTATTTT.